Detailed here is one T cell receptor beta chain. No antigen is known for it. These data belong to a study of cytomegalovirus exposure and HLA in healthy donors. Points from the study as a whole: The classifier reportedly diagnosed cytomegalovirus status with high sensitivity and specificity. A later analysis linked around 17,000 TCR beta sequences to HLA alleles at 0.05 false discovery rate.

PCR used 60 Vbeta primers and 13 Jbeta primers. Sequencing was performed with immunoSEQ multiplex PCR; in TCRdb, only in-frame clones are kept and a portion is missing. The sample includes some 120,000 clones, about three quarters seen only once; the top ten take 1.1%. What was sequenced was PBMCs. The TCR originated in a woman aged 25-40 years in good health and CMV-seronegative.

The CDR3 nucleotides read TGTGCCAGTAGTATGTGGGGGGGACAAGCAACTAATGAAAAACTGTTTTTT. The encoded protein is CASSMWGGQATNEKLFF. The chain has TRBV19 and TRBJ1-4, with TRBD1 as a possible D gene (6 bases). Trimming left V 3 bases short and J 0 bases short, with 14 bases between. CDR3 length: 17 residues. The V gene's germline CDR1 is LNHDA and CDR2 SQIVND (reference sequence). Complete variable domain (other parts from reference TRBV19 and TRBJ1-4): DGGITQSPKYLFRKEGQNVTLSCEQNLNHDAMYWYRQDPGQGLRLIYYSQIVNDFQKGDIAEGYSVSREKKESFPLTVTSAQKNPTAFYLCASSMWGGQATNEKLFFGSGTQLSVL.